The 13 T cell receptor beta chains below come from one sample, sequenced in a study of monozygotic twins with inflammatory bowel disease. With the 5' RACE reads reprocessed, TCRdb shows one record per CDR3 protein and no DNA. This sample's clone table lists more than 110,000 distinct CDR3 sequences. The specimen sequenced was blood. The receptors were sampled from a human donor with ulcerative colitis or Crohn's disease, or a healthy co-twin of an affected twin (not recorded which).

The chain is built from TRBV20-1 and TRBJ2-1; TCRdb's D call of TRBD2 is untestable without DNA. The CDR3 is 18 amino acids. Germline V gene sequence: CDR1 DFQATT, CDR2 SNEGSKA (reference sequence). CDR3 sequence reads: CSAREGLAYSSSYNEQFF.

The chain links TRBV6-1 to TRBJ1-5; with no DNA, the TCRdb D assignment of TRBD1 cannot be verified. The CDR3 consists of 16 residues. CDR1 and CDR2 from the germline V gene are MNHNS and SASEGT. CDR3 amino acids: CASTTTGQGSNQPQHF.

The chain is built from TRBV30 and TRBJ2-7. CDR1 and CDR2 (germline): GTSNPN, SVGIG (reference sequence). This CDR3 has 12 amino acids. The CDR3 here is CAWSRTRYEQYF. Based on the CDR3 plus reference TRBV30 and TRBJ2-7, the full variable domain is SQTIHQWPATLVQPVGSPLSLECTVEGTSNPNLYWYRQAAGRGLQLLFYSVGIGQISSEVPQNLSASRPQDRQFILSSKKLLLSDSGFYLCAWSRTRYEQYFGPGTRLTVT.

The chain is built from TRBV5-1 and TRBJ1-1. The CDR3 has 15 amino acids. CDR1 SGHRS and CDR2 YFSETQ come from the germline V gene. The CDR3 is CASSLDSFMNTEAFF.

V usage is TRBV28 and J usage is TRBJ2-7; TCRdb reports TRBD2, a call that lacks DNA to check it against. The length of the CDR3 is 15 residues. Germline CDR1 is MDHEN and CDR2 is SYDVKM. The CDR3 loop is CASSLLMIAGGVEYF.

The chain uses TRBV12-3 or TRBV12-4 and TRBJ2-1; the D gene TCRdb calls, TRBD2, cannot be checked with no DNA. The length of the CDR3 is 16 residues. CDR3 residues: CASSFSGSGKNNEQFF.

The genes are TRBV7-7 and TRBJ2-1; the TRBD2 assignment by TCRdb is unverifiable without DNA. In germline, CDR1 is SSHAT, CDR2 FNYEAQ (reference sequence). This CDR3 region has 15 residues. The CDR3 spells CASSSTSLVNNEQFF.

This chain connects TRBV3-1 to TRBJ1-4; lacking DNA, the TRBD1 call made by TCRdb goes unchecked. From germline, CDR1 is LGHDT and CDR2 YNNKEL (reference sequence). The CDR3 runs 15 residues. The CDR3 reads CASSPRGQRREKLFF.

The gene calls are TRBV3-1 and TRBJ2-7; TCRdb lists TRBD1, though no DNA is available to test this call. CDR3 size: 13 residues. Germline V gene sequence: CDR1 LGHDT, CDR2 YNNKEL (reference sequence). The CDR3 sequence: CASSPDRPYEQYF.

This sequence joins TRBV29-1 and TRBJ1-2; there is no DNA to check the TCRdb D call of TRBD1. Germline V gene lookup returns CDR1 SQVTM and CDR2 ANQGSEA. This CDR3 is built from 17 residues. Here the CDR3 reads CSVTRGGTGESNYGYTF.

The CDR3 spells CASWTKGRTGYNEQFF. The chain combines TRBV6-1 with TRBJ2-1; TCRdb proposes TRBD1, but this gene call is untestable without DNA. CDR1 and CDR2 (germline): MNHNS, SASEGT. The CDR3 runs to 16 residues.

J is TRBJ2-1 and V is TRBV7-9. The germline CDR1 and CDR2 sequences are SEHNR and FQNEAQ (reference sequence). The CDR3 has 12 amino acids. The CDR3 loop is CASSLALAEQFF.

The chain carries TRBV6-5 and TRBJ1-2; no DNA is available, so the TRBD1 call from TCRdb remains unchecked. CDR1 is MNHEY and CDR2 is SVGAGI in the germline V gene. The CDR3 loop spans 13 amino acids. The CDR3 here is CASSFGQGSGYTF.